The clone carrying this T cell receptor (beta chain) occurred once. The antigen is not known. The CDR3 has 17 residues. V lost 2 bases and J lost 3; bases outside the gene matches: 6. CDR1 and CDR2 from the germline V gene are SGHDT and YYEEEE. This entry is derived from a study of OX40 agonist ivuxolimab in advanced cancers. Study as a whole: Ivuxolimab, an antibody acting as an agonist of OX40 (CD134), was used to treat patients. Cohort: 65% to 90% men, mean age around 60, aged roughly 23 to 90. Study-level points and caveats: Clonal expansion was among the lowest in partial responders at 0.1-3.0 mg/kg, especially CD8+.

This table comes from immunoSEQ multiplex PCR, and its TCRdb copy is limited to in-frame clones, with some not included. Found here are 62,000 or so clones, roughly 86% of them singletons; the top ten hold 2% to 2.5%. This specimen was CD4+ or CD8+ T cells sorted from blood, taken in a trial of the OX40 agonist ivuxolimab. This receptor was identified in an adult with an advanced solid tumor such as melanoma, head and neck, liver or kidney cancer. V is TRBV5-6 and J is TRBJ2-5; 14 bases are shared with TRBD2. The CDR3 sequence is CASSLPPGLAGEETQYF. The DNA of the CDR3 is TGTGCCAGCAGCTTACCTCCGGGACTAGCGGGGGAAGAGACCCAGTACTTC. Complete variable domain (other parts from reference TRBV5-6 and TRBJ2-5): DAGVTQSPTHLIKTRGQQVTLRCSPKSGHDTVSWYQQALGQGPQFIFQYYEEEERQRGNFPDRFSGHQFPNYSSELNVNALLLGDSALYLCASSLPPGLAGEETQYFGPGTRLLVL.